Below are 10 T cell receptor beta chains sequenced from a single sample in a study of cytomegalovirus exposure and HLA in healthy donors. The PCR had 60 Vbeta and 13 Jbeta primers. Method: immunoSEQ multiplex PCR; TCRdb's copy keeps in-frame clones and lacks some. Of about 110,000 clones in the sample, roughly 86% are singletons; the top ten hold 1.5% to 2%. Material for sequencing was PBMCs. These receptors were collected from a man aged 40-55 years in good health and CMV-seronegative.

This clone was picked up one time. The V gene is TRBV5-4, the J gene TRBJ2-5, with D possibly matching TRBD1 (6 bases). The CDR3 is 14 amino acids. The V and J ends lost 2 bases and 2 bases respectively, with 10 bases between them. The V gene's germline CDR1 is SGHNT and CDR2 YYREEE (reference sequence). This chain's CDR3 is CASSLGTLQETQYF. The CDR3 bases are TGTGCCAGCAGCTTAGGGACACTGCAAGAGACCCAGTACTTC.

The table lists this clone with a count of one. Different DNA sequences within this sample yield the same CDR3. The chain recombines TRBV5-4 with TRBJ1-5; maybe TRBD1 (6 bases). V shed 0 bases and J shed 5 bases, with 6 bases lying between them. The germline CDR1 and CDR2 sequences are SGHNT and YYREEE (reference sequence). The CDR3 totals 13 residues. CDR3: CASSLDRDQPQHF. The CDR3, as DNA: TGTGCCAGCAGCTTGGACAGGGATCAGCCCCAGCATTTT.

The chain combines TRBV29-1 with TRBJ2-7; 10 bases are a match to TRBD1. The CDR3 is made up of 12 amino acids. CDR1 is SQVTM, CDR2 ANQGSEA, per germline. Unmatched junction bases numbered 3, after V lost 7 bases and J lost 3 bases. The CDR3 is CSARDRGYEQYF. CDR3 coding DNA: TGCAGCGCACGGGACAGGGGCTACGAGCAGTACTTC.

The J gene is TRBJ1-1, the V gene TRBV5-1; D not certain. Germline CDR1 and CDR2: SGHRS and YFSETQ. CDR3 size: 13 residues. V gave up 1 base and J gave up 6 bases, with 10 bases separating them. CDR3 residues: CASSLTQTSEAFF. CDR3 DNA sequence: TGCGCCAGCAGCTTGACACAGACCTCTGAAGCTTTCTTT.

V and J are TRBV2 and TRBJ1-5, with 9 bases lining up with TRBD1. J was trimmed by 9 bases and V by 2 bases; bases with no gene match: 8. The CDR3 sequence is 15 residues long. Germline loops: CDR1 SNHLY, CDR2 FYNNEI. The CDR3 spells CASSEWGQGGLPQHF. In DNA form, the CDR3 reads TGTGCCAGCAGTGAATGGGGACAGGGAGGCCTGCCCCAGCATTTT.

The chain uses TRBV5-1 and TRBJ1-5; a possible D gene is TRBD1 (6 bases). This CDR3 is built from 15 residues. Trimming shortened V by 4 bases and J by 6 bases, and 17 bases separated the two germline ends. Germline CDR1 and CDR2: SGHRS and YFSETQ. The CDR3 protein is CASSPQGTPGQPQHF. In DNA form, the CDR3 reads TGCGCCAGCAGCCCCCAGGGGACCCCCGGTCAGCCCCAGCATTTT.

This rearrangement joins TRBV2 to TRBJ1-4; the match to TRBD1 covers 10 bases. The CDR3 sequence is 14 residues long. V shed 6 bases, J shed 6 bases, and the junction held 4 bases outside the gene matches. CDR1 SNHLY and CDR2 FYNNEI come from the germline V gene. CDR3 sequence (DNA): TGTGCCAGCAGCCTGGACAGGGGGTATGAAAAACTGTTTTTT. Translation: CASSLDRGYEKLFF.

The chain uses TRBV5-8 and TRBJ2-2; 8 bases are a match to TRBD2. The CDR3 runs to 15 residues. The V gene end was trimmed by 4 bases and the J gene end by 6 bases; junction bases not matched to a gene: 8. The V gene's germline CDR1 is SGHTS and CDR2 YDEGEE. CDR3 amino acids: CASSRGLVHAGELFF. The CDR3, as DNA: TGTGCCAGCAGCCGGGGACTAGTTCACGCCGGGGAGCTGTTTTTT.

This clone appeared once. V usage is TRBV5-8 and J usage is TRBJ2-2, with TRBD1 matching 8 bases. This CDR3 has 16 residues. The trim removed 3 bases at V and 5 bases at J, leaving 9 bases unmatched. CDR1 SGHTS and CDR2 YDEGEE come from the germline V gene. CDR3 in DNA: TGTGCCAGCAGCTACACCGCTAGGACAGGGACCGGGGAGCTGTTTTTT. It codes for CASSYTARTGTGELFF. Combining the CDR3 with reference TRBV5-8 and TRBJ2-2 gives the whole variable domain EAGVTQSPTHLIKTRGQQATLRCSPISGHTSVYWYQQALGLGLQFLLWYDEGEERNRGNFPPRFSGRQFPNYSSELNVNALELEDSALYLCASSYTARTGTGELFFGEGSRLTVL.

J is TRBJ1-2 and V is TRBV5-6; a weak D match, TRBD1 (6 bases). Between the trimmed V and J ends, which lost 4 bases and 4 bases, there was a span of 17 bases. The germline V gene has CDR1 SGHDT and CDR2 YYEEEE. The CDR3 covers 15 residues. CDR3 sequence: CASSRRTAPSYGYTF. In DNA form, the CDR3 reads TGTGCCAGCAGCAGACGGACAGCCCCCTCCTATGGCTACACCTTC.